The 6 T cell receptor beta chains presented below share a single source sample, sequenced in a study of blood T cell repertoires in COVID-19. The protocol was immunoSEQ multiplex PCR, while the TCRdb copy is restricted to in-frame clones and leaves out a portion. The profile covers approximately 190,000 clones, with around 79% appearing a single time and 17% taken by the ten largest. The sequenced sample consisted of peripheral blood. Receptors originate from a man aged 55-75 years with active or convalescent COVID-19.

The CDR3 region is CASSPQGGLRTDTQYF. The CDR3 nucleotides are TGCGCCAGCAGCCCCCAGGGGGGACTCCGCACAGATACGCAGTATTTT. The rearrangement uses TRBV5-1 and TRBJ2-3, with D tentatively TRBD1 (7 bases). Germline loops: CDR1 SGHRS, CDR2 YFSETQ. Trimming removed 4 bases from V and 1 base from J, with 16 bases in between. This CDR3 is built from 16 residues.

The chain carries TRBV9 and TRBJ2-1, with no clear D. Germline V gene data show CDR1 as SGDLS and CDR2 as YYNGEE. V was pared by 3 bases and J by 8 bases, with 15 bases between. This CDR3 has 14 residues. The CDR3 DNA is TGTGCCAGCAGCGCCCTGTACTTACTGGATGAGCAGTTCTTC. It translates to CASSALYLLDEQFF.

This chain uses TRBV28 with TRBJ2-7, with 7 nucleotides matching TRBD1. This CDR3 is built from 14 residues. Germline CDR1 reads MDHEN; CDR2 reads SYDVKM. J gave up 2 bases and V 5 bases, and 6 bases lay outside the gene matches. CDR3 in amino acids: CASSPGQAPYEQYF. CDR3 DNA: TGTGCCAGCAGTCCAGGACAGGCCCCCTACGAGCAGTACTTC.

This clone turned up a few times. The chain combines TRBV6-5 with TRBJ2-5, with D perhaps TRBD2 (6 bases). V was shortened by 5 bases and J by 0 bases, with 13 bases between the two germline ends. Germline V gene sequence: CDR1 MNHEY, CDR2 SVGAGI. The CDR3 is made up of 15 amino acids. CDR3 protein: CASSPLGGDQETQYF. CDR3 sequence (DNA): TGTGCCAGCAGTCCTCTCGGCGGGGACCAAGAGACCCAGTACTTC.

In its sample, this clone was seen a few times. V gene TRBV11-2 combines with J gene TRBJ2-7, with TRBD2 matching 10 bases. Germline V gene sequence: CDR1 SGHAT, CDR2 FQNNGV. This CDR3 region has 15 residues. V dropped 7 bases and J dropped 5; count of bases not matched to a gene: 11. Written as DNA, the CDR3 is TGTGCCAGCACCCTCCAGGGGCTAGCGGGAGACGAGCAGTACTTC. It is translated as CASTLQGLAGDEQYF.

The V call is TRBV7-2, the J call TRBJ2-5; 8 bases are shared with TRBD2. V was clipped by 5 bases and J by 4 bases; unmatched bases: 3. The CDR3 has 13 amino acids. Germline-derived CDR1 and CDR2 are SGHTA and FQGNSA. Here the CDR3 reads CASSRLASETQYF. CDR3 DNA: TGTGCCAGCAGCAGACTAGCGTCAGAGACCCAGTACTTC.